Presented here are 10 T cell receptor beta chains from one specimen sequenced in a study of OX40 agonist ivuxolimab in advanced cancers. The table came from immunoSEQ multiplex PCR; TCRdb's copy has only in-frame clones and leaves some out. The sample consists of tens of thousands of clones, about 86% of them appearing once. The sample in question was CD4+ or CD8+ T cells sorted from blood, obtained in a trial of the OX40 agonist ivuxolimab. The source of these receptors is an adult with an advanced solid tumor such as melanoma, head and neck, liver or kidney cancer.

This chain links TRBV27 with TRBJ2-5; no clear D gene. The length of the CDR3 is 12 residues. Germline CDR1 and CDR2: MNHEY and SMNVEV (reference sequence). Deletions cut 3 bases from V and 3 bases from J, with 5 bases between. The CDR3 region is CASSFLKETQYF. DNA of the CDR3: TGTGCCAGCAGTTTTTTAAAAGAGACCCAGTACTTC.

The chain links TRBV21-1 to TRBJ2-2; TRBD2 is taken as the D call from the table, unchecked against the DNA. TRBV21-1 is an annotated pseudogene. The CDR3 spans 16 residues. The CDR3 coding sequence is TGTGCCAGCAGCAAAACAGCCTGGGGAGGGACCGGGGAGCTGTTTTTT. This encodes CASSKTAWGGTGELFF.

With respect to this clone: The sample has other DNA sequences that encode this CDR3 too. The chain recombines TRBV5-1 with TRBJ1-1; 7 bases agree with TRBD1. The CDR3 loop spans 14 amino acids. Trimming at V came to 2 bases and at J to 4 bases, leaving 5 bases not matched to a gene. From germline, CDR1 is SGHRS and CDR2 YFSETQ. CDR3 nucleotides: TGCGCCAGCAGCTTATACAGGGGCGGCACTGAAGCTTTCTTT. This sequence encodes CASSLYRGGTEAFF.

Written as DNA, the CDR3 is TGCGCCAGCAGCTCCATAGGACAGGGGAGGCAAGAGACCCAGTACTTC. It yields the protein CASSSIGQGRQETQYF. The V call is TRBV5-1, the J call TRBJ2-5; TRBD1 aligns across 9 bases. CDR1 SGHRS and CDR2 YFSETQ come from the germline V gene. This CDR3 contains 16 residues. V gave up 3 bases and J gave up 2 bases; unmatched junction bases: 8.

This clone occurred a few times. This chain connects TRBV9 to TRBJ2-1, with D possibly matching TRBD1 (5 bases). The germline V gene encodes CDR1 SGDLS and CDR2 YYNGEE. This CDR3 region has 15 residues. With 2 bases removed from V and 7 bases from J, the gap between germline ends came to 16 bases. Here the CDR3 DNA reads TGTGCCAGCAGCGTGCAGGGAATCGTTTCGAATGAGCAGTTCTTC. This sequence encodes CASSVQGIVSNEQFF.

The chain uses TRBV7-7 and TRBJ2-7; unclear D gene. V was pared by 4 bases and J by 6 bases, with 13 bases between. CDR3 length: 13 residues. The V gene's germline CDR1 is SSHAT and CDR2 FNYEAQ (reference sequence). DNA for the CDR3: TGTGCCAGCAGCTCCGTCCTTTTGGCCGAGCAGTACTTC. It codes for CASSSVLLAEQYF. The variable domain in full, completed from reference TRBV7-7 and TRBJ2-7, reads GAGVSQSPRYKVTKRGQDVTLRCDPISSHATLYWYQQALGQGPEFLTYFNYEAQPDKSGLPSDRFSAERPEGSISTLTIQRTEQRDSAMYRCASSSVLLAEQYFGPGTRLTVT.

This clone was recorded a few times. The V and J genes are TRBV4-1 and TRBJ2-1; 7 bases fit TRBD2. Germline V gene data show CDR1 as MGHRA and CDR2 as YSYEKL. Losses at the gene ends were 0 bases for V and 6 bases for J; bases not matched to a gene: 5. This CDR3 comprises 15 residues. CDR3 nucleotide sequence: TGCGCCAGCAGCCAAGAGACCGGGGGGAGCAATGAGCAGTTCTTC. Residues: CASSQETGGSNEQFF.

Concerning this clone: Relative to the germline gene, one junction end is altered; a read error may explain this. The V and J genes are TRBV7-2 and TRBJ2-5, with a tentative D call TRBD2 (5 bases). Germline CDR1 is SGHTA and CDR2 is FQGNSA. The CDR3 contains 14 residues. The CDR3 nucleotides are TGTGCCAGCAGCTCTAGCCGGCCTCAAGGGACCCAGTACTTC. Translated: CASSSSRPQGTQYF.

The V and J genes are TRBV2 and TRBJ2-3, with TRBD2 as a possible D gene (7 bases). There are 15 residues in the CDR3. Trimming removed 7 bases at V and 3 bases at J, with 17 bases between. The germline V gene has CDR1 SNHLY and CDR2 FYNNEI. CDR3 region: CASTGGGGLTDTQYF. CDR3 sequence (DNA): TGTGCCAGCACTGGAGGGGGGGGGCTAACAGATACGCAGTATTTT.

The chain has TRBV5-4 and TRBJ2-3; D not resolved. Trimming cost V 4 bases and J 3 bases, with 15 bases left between them. The CDR3 consists of 15 residues. Germline loops: CDR1 SGHNT, CDR2 YYREEE (reference sequence). This CDR3 is CASSPRLGNTDTQYF. The DNA of the CDR3 is TGTGCCAGCAGCCCGAGATTGGGAAATACAGATACGCAGTATTTT.